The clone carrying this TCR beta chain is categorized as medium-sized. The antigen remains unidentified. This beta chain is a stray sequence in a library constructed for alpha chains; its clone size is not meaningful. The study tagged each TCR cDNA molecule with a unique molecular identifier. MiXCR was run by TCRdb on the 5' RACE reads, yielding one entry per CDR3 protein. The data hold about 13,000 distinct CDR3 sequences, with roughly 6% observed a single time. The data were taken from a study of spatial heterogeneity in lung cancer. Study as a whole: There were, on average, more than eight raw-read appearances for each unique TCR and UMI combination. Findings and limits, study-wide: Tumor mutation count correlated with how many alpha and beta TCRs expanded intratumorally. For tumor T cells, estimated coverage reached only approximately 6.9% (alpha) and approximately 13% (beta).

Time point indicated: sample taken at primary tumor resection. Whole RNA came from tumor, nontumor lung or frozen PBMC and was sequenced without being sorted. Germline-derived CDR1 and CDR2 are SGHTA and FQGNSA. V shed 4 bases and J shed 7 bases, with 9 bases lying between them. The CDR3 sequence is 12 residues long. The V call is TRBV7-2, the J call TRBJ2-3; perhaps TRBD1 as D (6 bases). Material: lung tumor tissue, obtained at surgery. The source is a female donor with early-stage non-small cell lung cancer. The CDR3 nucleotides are TGTGCCAGCAGCTCGGACAGTTATACGCAGTATTTT. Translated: CASSSDSYTQYF.